The 3 T cell receptor beta chains below come from one sample, sequenced in a study of T cell responses to AZD1222 COVID-19 vaccine. Sequenced by immunoSEQ multiplex PCR; TCRdb stores in-frame clones only, minus some. This table has approximately 140,000 clones, 70% to 90% appearing once. The sample consisted of peripheral blood, taken on day 0 of AZD1222 vaccination. The receptor source for this set is an adult in good health.

The V and J genes are TRBV4-2 and TRBJ2-1; unclear D gene. V lost 0 bases and J lost 4, with 10 bases in between. The germline V gene has CDR1 LGHNA and CDR2 YNFKEQ. The CDR3 consists of 15 residues. The CDR3 coding sequence is TGTGCCAGCAGCCAAGACACAGCATATTACAATGAGCAGTTCTTC. Its protein is CASSQDTAYYNEQFF.

The V call is TRBV4-1, the J call TRBJ2-2; 9 positions agree with TRBD2. The CDR3 extends over 16 amino acids. Germline CDR1 MGHRA, CDR2 YSYEKL. The V segment lost 2 bases and the J segment 2 bases; nucleotides outside the gene matches: 3. The DNA of the CDR3 is TGCGCCAGCAGCCAAAGGCGGGGGGGCAACACCGGGGAGCTGTTTTTT. It codes for CASSQRRGGNTGELFF.

The V gene is TRBV19, the J gene TRBJ1-2; 7 bases agree with TRBD1. V dropped 6 bases and J dropped 4; count of bases not matched to a gene: 5. This CDR3 spans 13 amino acids. In germline, CDR1 is LNHDA, CDR2 SQIVND (reference sequence). The CDR3 DNA reads TGTGCCAGTAGCATGGACAGGTTCTATGGCTACACCTTC. Encoded protein: CASSMDRFYGYTF.